One and the same sample provided the 8 T cell receptor beta chains below, sequenced in a study of Tregs in tolerant kidney transplant recipients. The data were produced by immunoSEQ multiplex PCR, yet TCRdb's version contains in-frame clones alone and is incomplete. This listing includes approximately 3,000 clones. The antigens of these receptors remain unknown. CFSE-labeled recipient PBMCs were cultured approximately 6 days with irradiated graft donor PBMCs, then FACS-sorted. The sample was CD8+ T cells from blood cultured with allogeneic cells, taken before the transplant. Source of these receptors: a human patient who received a combined kidney and bone marrow transplant.

About this clone: The read is 3 residues too short to cover the CDR3 end, so that end is filled in from the germline J gene. This chain connects TRBV13 to TRBJ2-7; D is possibly TRBD1 (6 bases). The V and J ends lost 4 bases and 3 bases respectively, with 13 bases between them. CDR3 length: 14 amino acids. The germline CDR1 and CDR2 sequences are PRHDT and FYEKMQ (reference sequence). CDR3 residues: CASSSTGIGYEQYF. CDR3 DNA (partial): TGTGCCAGCAGCTCTACAGGGATTGGCTACGAG.

Worth noting for this clone: The CDR3 end falls 3 residues outside the read, so it is completed with the germline J gene. The V and J genes are TRBV9 and TRBJ2-1; perhaps TRBD2 as D (5 bases). The CDR3 consists of 14 residues. The germline V gene encodes CDR1 SGDLS and CDR2 YYNGEE. Trimming removed 7 bases at V and 9 bases at J, with 20 bases between. CDR3 bases read: TGTGCCAGCGAGGGCTCAGTTAGTTCCCGTGAG. Amino acids: CASEGSVSSRE. The CDR3, in full, reads CASEGSVSSREQFF. Drawing the rest from reference TRBV9 and TRBJ2-1, the complete variable domain is DSGVTQTPKHLITATGQRVTLRCSPRSGDLSVYWYQQSLDQGLQFLIQYYNGEERAKGNILERFSAQQFPDLHSELNLSSLELGDSALYFCASEGSVSSREQFFGPGTRLTVL.

A word on this clone: The read gets to within 3 residues of the CDR3 end, and the germline J gene fills in the rest. The gene calls are TRBV5-6 and TRBJ1-5, with D perhaps TRBD1 (6 bases). The V and J ends lost 4 bases and 2 bases respectively, with 7 bases between them. This CDR3 spans 13 amino acids. Germline V CDR1 and CDR2: SGHDT, YYEEEE. CDR3 loop: CASSPGGNQPQHF. The DNA read from the CDR3 is TGTGCCAGCAGCCCAGGGGGCAATCAGCCC.

This clone is medium-sized by frequency. Read coverage stops 3 residues before the CDR3 terminus; the germline J gene supplies the remainder. The V gene is TRBV9, the J gene TRBJ2-1; unclear D gene. Germline V lookup: CDR1 SGDLS, CDR2 YYNGEE. The CDR3 totals 12 residues. V was trimmed by 4 bases and J by 9 bases, leaving 11 bases between them. The CDR3 region is CASSFAGAEQFF. The sequenced part of the CDR3 DNA is TGTGCCAGCAGCTTTGCAGGTGCTGAG.

This clone is deemed large by its frequency. Read coverage stops 3 residues before the CDR3 terminus; the germline J gene supplies the remainder. The chain employs TRBV20-1 and TRBJ2-1; 10 bases align to TRBD2. Germline CDR1 and CDR2: DFQATT and SNEGSKA (reference sequence). CDR3 length equals 13 residues. J was trimmed by 6 bases and V by 6 bases; bases with no gene match: 5. CDR3 DNA, as far as it was read: TGCAGTGCCGGGGCTAGCGGGAGCAATGAG. This encodes CSAGASGSNE. The whole CDR3 sequence reads CSAGASGSNEQFF.

Comment on this clone: With the read ending 3 residues before the CDR3 end, the germline J gene is used to fill in that end. This rearrangement joins TRBV12-3 or TRBV12-4 to TRBJ2-2; D unclear. V shed 10 bases and J shed 5 bases, with 8 bases lying between them. The CDR3 sequence is 11 residues long. CDR3 DNA (partial): TGTGCCAACTATTGGACCGGGGAG. Translating gives CANYWTGE. The entire CDR3 is CANYWTGELFF.

Turning to this clone: Read data end 3 residues before the CDR3 end; the end is taken from the germline J gene. The V gene is TRBV10-3, the J gene TRBJ1-2; 7 nucleotides match TRBD1. This CDR3 has 15 residues. The V and J ends lost 2 bases and 4 bases, in that order; junction bases with no gene match: 7. Germline CDR1 ENHRY, CDR2 SYGVKD. This chain's CDR3 is CAISEHSRGSYGYTF. The sequenced CDR3 bases are TGTGCCATCAGTGAGCATAGCAGGGGGAGCTATGGC.

With regard to this clone: The observed sequence ends 3 residues before the CDR3 terminus, with the missing tail filled in from the germline J gene. The chain carries TRBV27 and TRBJ1-1, with a tentative D call TRBD1 (5 bases). Per germline, CDR1 MNHEY and CDR2 SMNVEV (reference sequence). The CDR3 is made up of 15 amino acids. V was trimmed by 5 bases and J by 4 bases, leaving 17 bases between them. The covered CDR3 bases are TGTGCCAGCAGTCCCCTCGGAGGGGTGGTCACTGAA. Translation gives CASSPLGGVVTE. The complete CDR3 protein is CASSPLGGVVTEAFF.